This TCR beta chain was observed in a study of immune cell composition in non-small cell lung cancer. Sequencing was performed with immunoSEQ multiplex PCR; in TCRdb, only in-frame clones are kept and a portion is missing. The sample yields approximately 1,800 clones, over 80% seen once. Study-level findings and limits: No significant correlation existed between pack-years smoked and tumour clonality. Tumour-reactive clones were not shown to match dominant in vivo tumour clones.

A remark on this clone: Its antigen is unidentified.

V lost 6 bases to trimming and J lost 5 bases; unmatched junction nucleotides: 5. The CDR3 runs to 14 residues. Germline V lookup: CDR1 MDHEN, CDR2 SYDVKM. Normal lung was taken at the farthest possible site, at least 3 cm from tumour. DNA was extracted from unsorted cell suspensions stored frozen. This sequence originates from a human donor with non-small cell lung cancer. The sequenced sample was non-adjacent lung tissue. This chain connects TRBV28 to TRBJ2-1, with 9 bases identical to TRBD2. CDR3 DNA sequence: TGTGCCAGCAGCGCCGTAGCGGGAGACAATGAGCAGTTCTTC. Protein sequence: CASSAVAGDNEQFF.